This T cell receptor (beta chain) was profiled in a study of cytotoxic CD8 clonotypes in ibrutinib-treated CLL. Measured with immunoSEQ multiplex PCR; TCRdb has only the in-frame clones, and not every one. This table holds about 84,000 clones, approximately 86% found once. CDR1 is MDHEN, CDR2 SYDVKM, per germline. V dropped 7 bases and J dropped 4 bases, with 16 bases sitting between them. The CDR3 spans 14 residues. The table lists this clone with a count of one. J is TRBJ1-2 and V is TRBV28; D might be TRBD1 (6 bases). The sequencing here drew on PBMCs, taken before ibrutinib treatment. This receptor was taken from a human donor with chronic lymphocytic leukemia. DNA of the CDR3: TGTGCCAGCACCTCTTCGGGGGGGCTCTATGGCTACACCTTC. Translation gives CASTSSGGLYGYTF.